These 27 T cell receptor beta chains came from one sample sequenced in a study of cytomegalovirus exposure and HLA in healthy donors. PCR was performed using 60 Vbeta and 13 Jbeta primers. Data came from immunoSEQ multiplex PCR; TCRdb stores just in-frame clones and leaves some out. In the table there are about 130,000 clones, about three quarters of which are singletons. The sequencing sample was made of PBMCs. These receptors all stem from a woman aged 18-29 years in good health and CMV-seronegative.

This clone has just a few counts. The rearrangement joins TRBV5-1 to TRBJ1-1; 8 nucleotides line up with TRBD1. Trimming removed 4 bases from V and 4 bases from J; junction bases left unmatched: 6. This CDR3 has 14 residues. Germline V gives CDR1 SGHRS, CDR2 YFSETQ. This CDR3 reads CASSQQGGFTEAFF. The CDR3 nucleotides read TGCGCCAGCAGCCAACAGGGGGGGTTCACTGAAGCTTTCTTT.

In nucleotides, the CDR3 is TGTGCCTGGAGTCGGAGTTACACCGGGGAGCTGTTTTTT. It codes for CAWSRSYTGELFF. V gene TRBV30 combines with J gene TRBJ2-2; D gene ambiguous. This CDR3 spans 13 amino acids. Germline CDR1 and CDR2: GTSNPN and SVGIG (reference sequence). The ends were cut back, 2 bases at V and 3 bases at J, with 7 bases in the middle. Variable domain in full (rest from reference TRBV30 and TRBJ2-2): SQTIHQWPATLVQPVGSPLSLECTVEGTSNPNLYWYRQAAGRGLQLLFYSVGIGQISSEVPQNLSASRPQDRQFILSSKKLLLSDSGFYLCAWSRSYTGELFFGEGSRLTVL.

The J gene is TRBJ1-4, the V gene TRBV7-6; 9 bases align to TRBD1. J was trimmed by 6 bases and V by 1 base; bases with no gene match: 3. The CDR3 runs to 15 residues. CDR1 SGHVS and CDR2 FNYEAQ come from the germline V gene. CDR3 protein: CASSLGTGAHEKLFF. The CDR3 bases are TGTGCCAGCAGCTTAGGGACAGGGGCTCATGAAAAACTGTTTTTT.

V is TRBV29-1 and J is TRBJ2-5, with TRBD2 as a possible D gene (5 bases). CDR1 SQVTM and CDR2 ANQGSEA come from the germline V gene. The germline V and J ends were trimmed by 4 bases and 4 bases, with 7 bases remaining between them. This CDR3 is built from 11 residues. The CDR3 nucleotides read TGCAGCGTTGTCGGGGTAGAGACCCAGTACTTC. It translates to CSVVGVETQYF. Drawing the rest from reference TRBV29-1 and TRBJ2-5, the complete variable domain is SAVISQKPSRDICQRGTSLTIQCQVDSQVTMMFWYRQQPGQSLTLIATANQGSEATYESGFVIDKFPISRPNLTFSTLTVSNMSPEDSSIYLCSVVGVETQYFGPGTRLLVL.

The genes are TRBV19 and TRBJ2-7; a weak D match, TRBD2 (5 bases). The V and J ends lost 3 bases and 7 bases respectively, with 22 bases between them. This CDR3 has 16 residues. CDR1 is LNHDA and CDR2 is SQIVND in the germline V gene (reference sequence). CDR3 nucleotide sequence: TGTGCCAGTAGTATTGTGTTCGGGAAAAGCCCGGGGGAGCAGTACTTC. This sequence encodes CASSIVFGKSPGEQYF.

This clone was picked up one time. The chain uses TRBV4-2 and TRBJ1-1, with D tentatively TRBD1 (6 bases). The ends were cut back, 4 bases at V and 0 bases at J, with 12 bases in the middle. The CDR3 covers 15 residues. CDR1 is LGHNA, CDR2 YNFKEQ, per germline. CDR3 region: CASSLGGVLNTEAFF. The CDR3 DNA follows: TGTGCCAGCAGCCTTGGGGGCGTACTGAACACTGAAGCTTTCTTT.

This clone was recorded only once. This chain joins TRBV30 and TRBJ1-1, with D tentatively TRBD1 (5 bases). Germline V CDR1 and CDR2: GTSNPN, SVGIG (reference sequence). This CDR3 comprises 13 residues. The V end was cut by 0 bases, the J end by 5 bases, with 10 bases between. This CDR3 reads CAWSVIGGTEAFF. In nucleotides, the CDR3 is TGTGCCTGGAGTGTAATCGGGGGGACTGAAGCTTTCTTT.

The gene calls are TRBV19 and TRBJ1-1; D gene ambiguous. Germline V gene sequence: CDR1 LNHDA, CDR2 SQIVND (reference sequence). The length of the CDR3 is 14 residues. Trimming removed 5 bases at V and 0 bases at J, with 10 bases between. The CDR3 loop reads CASSPAGVNTEAFF. The DNA for the CDR3 is TGTGCCAGTAGTCCGGCAGGCGTGAACACTGAAGCTTTCTTT.

This chain uses TRBV29-1 with TRBJ1-5, with 10 bases matching TRBD1. V dropped 6 bases and J dropped 7; count of bases not matched to a gene: 12. This CDR3 has 15 amino acids. From germline, CDR1 is SQVTM and CDR2 ANQGSEA. In DNA, the CDR3 is TGCAGCGTCTCTCCCGGGGACAGGGGATACCAGCCCCAGCATTTT. Protein sequence: CSVSPGDRGYQPQHF.

This chain uses TRBV11-2 with TRBJ1-5, with unresolved D. V gave up 0 bases and J gave up 7 bases, with 16 bases separating them. The germline V gene encodes CDR1 SGHAT and CDR2 FQNNGV. The CDR3 runs to 16 residues. CDR3 nucleotide sequence: TGTGCCAGCAGCTTAGATCGTTACAGTACTGAGCAGCCCCAGCATTTT. This codes for CASSLDRYSTEQPQHF.

On this clone: One junction end disagrees with the germline gene, perhaps due to a read error. The chain is built from TRBV5-1 and TRBJ2-1, with 11 bases fitting TRBD2. The CDR3 sequence is 18 residues long. CDR1 is SGHRS, CDR2 YFSETQ, per germline. CDR3 in DNA: TGCGCCATCAGCGGGGAGGGACTAGCGGAAAGCTCCTACAATGAGCAGTTCTTC. This encodes CAISGEGLAESSYNEQFF. The entire variable domain, with the rest obtained from reference TRBV5-1 and TRBJ2-1, is as follows: KAGVTQTPRYLIKTRGQQVTLSCSPISGHRSVSWYQQTPGQGLQFLFEYFSETQRNKGNFPGRFSGRQFSNSRSEMNVSTLELGDSALYLCAISGEGLAESSYNEQFFGPGTRLTVL.

This sequence joins TRBV5-1 and TRBJ2-7, with a tentative D call TRBD2 (7 bases). The CDR3 loop spans 15 amino acids. The V gene's germline CDR1 is SGHRS and CDR2 YFSETQ. Trimming took off 0 bases at V and 5 bases at J, with 15 bases between the two ends. The CDR3 coding sequence is TGCGCCAGCAGCTTGGAAGGGGGGGCGGGAGACGAGCAGTACTTC. Its protein is CASSLEGGAGDEQYF.

This clone has just a few counts. The chain is built from TRBV5-1 and TRBJ2-7, with TRBD2 matching 12 bases. The length of the CDR3 is 17 residues. The junction had 14 bases not matched to a gene; V was cut back by 3 bases and J by 7 bases. Looked up from germline, CDR1 is SGHRS and CDR2 is YFSETQ. The CDR3 sequence is CASSSGLAGNDPREQYF. The CDR3 region has the DNA TGCGCCAGCAGCTCAGGACTAGCGGGAAATGATCCGAGGGAGCAGTACTTC. The complete variable domain, with remaining parts taken from reference TRBV5-1 and TRBJ2-7, reads KAGVTQTPRYLIKTRGQQVTLSCSPISGHRSVSWYQQTPGQGLQFLFEYFSETQRNKGNFPGRFSGRQFSNSRSEMNVSTLELGDSALYLCASSSGLAGNDPREQYFGPGTRLTVT.

This clone was seen just once. The gene calls are TRBV7-9 and TRBJ2-1; 9 nucleotides agree with TRBD2. Losses at the gene ends were 1 base for V and 7 bases for J; bases not matched to a gene: 8. The CDR3 covers 16 residues. CDR1 is SEHNR and CDR2 is FQNEAQ in the germline V gene (reference sequence). In DNA, the CDR3 is TGTGCCAGCAGCTTAGGCGAGAGCGGGAGGTCTAATGAGCAGTTCTTC. It encodes CASSLGESGRSNEQFF.

This clone was recorded a few times. This rearrangement joins TRBV19 to TRBJ2-5; 16 positions match TRBD2. The CDR3 consists of 20 residues. Germline CDR1 LNHDA, CDR2 SQIVND (reference sequence). V dropped 6 bases and J dropped 5; count of bases not matched to a gene: 18. The CDR3 nucleotides are TGTGCCAGTAGCGCTAGGGGGACTAGCGGGAGGGCCATCAGAGAGGAGACCCAGTACTTC. Its translation: CASSARGTSGRAIREETQYF.

This clone was picked up a small number of times. This chain connects TRBV19 to TRBJ2-2; D may be TRBD2 (5 bases). Germline CDR1 reads LNHDA; CDR2 reads SQIVND (reference sequence). The V end lost 0 bases, the J end lost 7 bases, and 12 bases lay between the germline ends. The CDR3 runs to 15 residues. The CDR3 sequence: CASSIEEIAGGELFF. DNA of the CDR3: TGTGCCAGTAGTATAGAGGAGATCGCGGGCGGGGAGCTGTTTTTT.

The J gene is TRBJ2-7, the V gene TRBV15, with 9 positions matching TRBD2. Per the germline V gene, CDR1 is LNHNV and CDR2 is YYDKDF (reference sequence). V was pared by 5 bases and J by 0 bases, with 5 bases of the junction left unmatched. CDR3 length: 15 amino acids. The CDR3 sequence: CATSLRLADSYEQYF. CDR3 nucleotides: TGTGCCACCAGCTTACGACTAGCGGACTCCTACGAGCAGTACTTC.

This rearrangement joins TRBV11-2 to TRBJ1-1; D uncertain. The germline V gene has CDR1 SGHAT and CDR2 FQNNGV. The V end was cut by 5 bases, the J end by 4 bases, with 11 bases between. The CDR3 spans 13 residues. CDR3 bases: TGTGCCAGCAGCCTACCGCCGGGCACTGAAGCTTTCTTT. Protein sequence: CASSLPPGTEAFF. Complete variable domain (other parts from reference TRBV11-2 and TRBJ1-1): EAGVAQSPRYKIIEKRQSVAFWCNPISGHATLYWYQQILGQGPKLLIQFQNNGVVDDSQLPKDRFSAERLKGVDSTLKIQPAKLEDSAVYLCASSLPPGTEAFFGQGTRLTVV.

CDR3: CASSLLAANTGELFF. DNA for the CDR3: TGCGCCAGCAGCTTGTTAGCGGCCAACACCGGGGAGCTGTTTTTT. This sequence joins TRBV5-1 and TRBJ2-2; tentative D call: TRBD2 (6 bases). Between the trimmed V and J ends, which lost 1 base and 2 bases, there was a span of 9 bases. Germline V gene lookup returns CDR1 SGHRS and CDR2 YFSETQ. The CDR3 is made up of 15 amino acids.

V usage is TRBV9 and J usage is TRBJ2-1; 8 bases are shared with TRBD2. Trimming took 4 bases from V and 3 from J; bases not matched to a gene: 6. The length of the CDR3 is 15 residues. The germline V gene has CDR1 SGDLS and CDR2 YYNGEE. The CDR3 coding sequence is TGTGCCAGCAGCCCCCAGACTAGCGACTACAATGAGCAGTTCTTC. Translation: CASSPQTSDYNEQFF. Combining the CDR3 with reference TRBV9 and TRBJ2-1 gives the whole variable domain DSGVTQTPKHLITATGQRVTLRCSPRSGDLSVYWYQQSLDQGLQFLIQYYNGEERAKGNILERFSAQQFPDLHSELNLSSLELGDSALYFCASSPQTSDYNEQFFGPGTRLTVL.

The rearrangement joins TRBV4-1 to TRBJ2-1; 8 bases fit TRBD2. The CDR3 extends over 18 amino acids. The V gene's germline CDR1 is MGHRA and CDR2 YSYEKL. V gave up 6 bases and J gave up 8 bases; unmatched junction bases: 21. The CDR3 DNA reads as TGCGCCAGCAGTCGTATTTGGGGGAGCGGGAGTAAACCCCATGAGCAGTTCTTC. Translation: CASSRIWGSGSKPHEQFF.

This clone was seen once. The V call is TRBV2, the J call TRBJ2-7; possible D gene TRBD2, 6 bases. CDR3 length: 15 residues. V was clipped by 6 bases and J by 0 bases, with 15 bases between them. The germline V gene encodes CDR1 SNHLY and CDR2 FYNNEI. The CDR3 DNA reads TGTGCCAGCAGGGGGGGAGGTTTGAGCTCCTACGAGCAGTACTTC. Protein: CASRGGGLSSYEQYF.

The rearrangement uses TRBV4-1 and TRBJ2-2, with 8 bases lining up with TRBD1. CDR3 length: 18 amino acids. V shed 6 bases, J shed 2 bases, and the junction held 14 bases outside the gene matches. From germline, CDR1 is MGHRA and CDR2 YSYEKL. CDR3 sequence (DNA): TGCGCCAGCAGTCTACATGGGGGACAGGCCGATAACACCGGGGAGCTGTTTTTT. Its translation: CASSLHGGQADNTGELFF.

The chain couples TRBV5-1 to TRBJ1-5; possibly TRBD1 for D (5 bases). Germline-derived CDR1 and CDR2 are SGHRS and YFSETQ. CDR3 size: 15 residues. Trimming pared 4 bases from V and 2 bases from J, leaving 13 bases between. The CDR3 is CASSLQGGRNQPQHF. For the CDR3, the DNA is TGCGCCAGCAGCCTCCAGGGAGGTCGCAATCAGCCCCAGCATTTT.

The count of this clone is one. Other nucleotide sequences from this sample produce the same CDR3. The chain recombines TRBV19 with TRBJ2-1; 8 bases align to TRBD2. CDR1 and CDR2 (germline): LNHDA, SQIVND (reference sequence). The CDR3 has 15 residues. The V gene end was trimmed by 5 bases and the J gene end by 3 bases; junction bases not matched to a gene: 6. The CDR3 nucleotides are TGTGCCAGTAGTCGTACTAGCGGAGACTACAATGAGCAGTTCTTC. As protein: CASSRTSGDYNEQFF.

The chain carries TRBV5-1 and TRBJ2-4; D is possibly TRBD1 (5 bases). Between the trimmed V and J ends, which lost 0 bases and 9 bases, there was a span of 22 bases. Germline assignment: CDR1 SGHRS and CDR2 YFSETQ. This CDR3 is 17 amino acids long. The chain's CDR3 is CASSLADRGLGQRIQYF. For the CDR3, the DNA is TGCGCCAGCAGCTTGGCGGATAGGGGTCTCGGTCAGCGCATTCAGTACTTC.

The genes are TRBV4-1 and TRBJ2-3, with TRBD2 matching over 11 bases. The CDR3 is 16 amino acids. Germline CDR1 MGHRA, CDR2 YSYEKL. Losses at the gene ends were 4 bases for V and 6 bases for J; bases not matched to a gene: 9. CDR3 bases: TGCGCCAGCAGCCGAGTACTAGCGGGAGTTCTTGATACGCAGTATTTT. Residues: CASSRVLAGVLDTQYF.